The rows below give T cell receptor beta chains drawn from one sample of a study of blood T cell repertoires in COVID-19. TCRdb's copy holds only in-frame clones and misses some; the assay was immunoSEQ multiplex PCR. The profile covers 130,000 to 150,000 clones, with over 75% appearing a single time and about 1.7% taken by the ten largest. Sequencing used peripheral blood. The receptor set was obtained from a woman in her 50s with acute or convalescent COVID-19. Both conserved end residues are part of each CDR3. Each record gives: V gene, J gene, clone size, D gene, CDR3 protein. A D gene is named only where the DNA matches it firmly. Clone size is shown for a subset of rows, as once, few, many or a class of expanded clone.

TRBV24-1	TRBJ2-2	.	.	CATSDPGGSDTGELFF
TRBV7-8	TRBJ1-1	.	.	CASSLSLNTEAFF
TRBV10-3	TRBJ1-1	.	.	CAISESGAVNTEAFF
TRBV7-2	TRBJ1-2	few	.	CASSGGVNYGYTF
TRBV19	TRBJ2-1	few	.	CASRFLSTYNEQFF
TRBV27	TRBJ2-7	.	.	CASSPLQGTRYEQYF
TRBV30	TRBJ1-2	.	.	CAWTIGIGYTF
TRBV9	TRBJ2-5	.	TRBD1	CASSATGGLQETQYF
TRBV2	TRBJ2-3	.	TRBD2	CASAAGVIDTQYF
TRBV7-3	TRBJ2-1	.	.	CASSQGGDIYNEQFF
TRBV9	TRBJ1-2	.	.	CASSSGTLSF
TRBV27	TRBJ1-4	many	.	CASSQRATNEKLFF
TRBV12-3/TRBV12-4	TRBJ1-4	.	.	CASSLVQGRLFF
TRBV5-4	TRBJ1-1	.	.	CASSHGPSTSNTEAFF
TRBV19	TRBJ1-6	.	.	CASSIPGDSPLHF
TRBV19	TRBJ1-2	.	.	CASSAPGLNNYGYTF
TRBV7-2	TRBJ1-1	.	.	CASSQEGTLAEAFF
TRBV19	TRBJ2-7	once	TRBD2	CASSILAGGWEQYF
TRBV12-3/TRBV12-4	TRBJ1-2	.	TRBD1	CASSWDRNYGYTF
TRBV19	TRBJ2-1	.	TRBD2	CASSMGLAGGPTYNEQFF
TRBV4-1	TRBJ2-3	.	TRBD1	CASSFRQGPDTQYF
TRBV12-3/TRBV12-4	TRBJ1-1	.	.	CASSPSRRAEAFF
TRBV6-5	TRBJ1-2	.	.	CASGRGGEGYGYTF
TRBV11-2	TRBJ2-7	few	TRBD1	CASSLAGTGGRPWEQYF
TRBV9	TRBJ1-6	.	.	CASSVGGENSPLHF
TRBV7-9	TRBJ2-6	.	TRBD1	CASSYGQGSYSGANVLTF
TRBV28	TRBJ1-1	.	TRBD1	CATTGGTEAFF
TRBV11-3	TRBJ1-4	.	TRBD1	CASSLTGGPRFEKLFF
TRBV5-1	TRBJ2-3	.	.	CASRDWGQGTDTQYF
TRBV25-1	TRBJ2-2	.	TRBD1	CASSESTGGTGELFF
TRBV7-9	TRBJ1-5	.	.	CASSLDPGQPQHF
TRBV27	TRBJ2-6	.	TRBD1	CASSSDRAPGANVLTF
TRBV18	TRBJ2-1	.	TRBD1	CASSTGTGDYNEQFF
TRBV27	TRBJ2-7	.	TRBD1	CASSARPGTVPYEQYF
TRBV6-5	TRBJ2-5	.	.	CASGPGDGQETQYF
TRBV6-5	TRBJ2-7	.	TRBD2	CASALSSGRIYEQYF
TRBV10-3	TRBJ1-1	.	.	CAISGSQTRMNTEAFF
TRBV18	TRBJ1-1	once	.	CASSPGTLGVLTEAFF
TRBV2	TRBJ1-5	.	TRBD1	CASSWTGSNQPQHF
TRBV5-1	TRBJ2-3	.	.	CASSLVGRGRTDTQYF
TRBV27	TRBJ2-5	.	.	CASGQIQETQYF
TRBV10-1	TRBJ1-1	.	.	CASSDSNRNTEAFF
TRBV18	TRBJ1-5	once	TRBD1	CASSPRQGPSGQPQHF
TRBV29-1	TRBJ2-3	.	TRBD2	CSGLAGETDTQYF
TRBV18	TRBJ2-7	.	TRBD2	CASSPGTSGRASNEQYF
TRBV18	TRBJ1-4	.	.	CASSTDRSPNEKLFF
TRBV24-1	TRBJ1-2	few	TRBD1	CATSDSGQGDYGYTF
TRBV9	TRBJ2-3	once	.	CASSPPWGIGSTDTQYF
TRBV27	TRBJ1-6	.	TRBD1	CASKDRGGSPLHF
TRBV7-8	TRBJ2-5	.	TRBD1	CASTEGVTGEYQETQYF
TRBV27	TRBJ1-2	.	.	CASSLSNSLYGYTF
TRBV6-2/TRBV6-3	TRBJ2-5	once	.	CASSYQGTQYF